This record covers a single TCR beta chain. Donors, without exception, were Caucasian adults residing in Nashville, Tennessee. This sample is drawn from a study of shared clonotypes between healthy human individuals. The run depth of the assay was deep. Generated by immunoSEQ multiplex PCR, the TCRdb table keeps only in-frame clones and is missing some. The sample has fewer than 650,000 clones, 75% to 85% seen once; the top ten hold under 15%. The V and J ends lost 8 bases and 4 bases respectively, with 11 bases between them. CDR1 and CDR2 (germline): SEHNR, FQNEAQ (reference sequence). This CDR3 is 13 amino acids long.

The chain joins TRBV7-9 to TRBJ2-2; no clear D gene. This clonotype was obtained from a woman aged 40 to 49 in good health. Some clones in this sample may be carry-over from other donors' samples. Sample: PBMCs. CDR3: CASLASITGELFF. The DNA for the CDR3 is TGTGCCAGCTTAGCCTCGATCACCGGGGAGCTGTTTTTT.